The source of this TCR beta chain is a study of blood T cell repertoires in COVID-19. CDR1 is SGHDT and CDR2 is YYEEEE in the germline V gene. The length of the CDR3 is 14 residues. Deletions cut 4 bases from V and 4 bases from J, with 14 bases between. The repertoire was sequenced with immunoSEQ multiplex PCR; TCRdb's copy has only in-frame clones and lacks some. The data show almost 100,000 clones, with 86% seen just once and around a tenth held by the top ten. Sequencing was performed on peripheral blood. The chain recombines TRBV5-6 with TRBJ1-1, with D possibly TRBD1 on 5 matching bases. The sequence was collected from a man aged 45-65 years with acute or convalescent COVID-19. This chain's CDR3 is CASSLQDRATEAFF. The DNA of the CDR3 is TGTGCCAGCAGCCTACAGGATCGGGCCACTGAAGCTTTCTTT.